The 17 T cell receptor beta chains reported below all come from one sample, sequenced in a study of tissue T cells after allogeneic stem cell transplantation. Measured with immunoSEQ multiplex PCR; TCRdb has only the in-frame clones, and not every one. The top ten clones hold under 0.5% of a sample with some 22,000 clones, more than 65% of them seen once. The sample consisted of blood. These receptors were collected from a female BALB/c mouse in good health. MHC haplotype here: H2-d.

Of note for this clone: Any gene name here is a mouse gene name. The CDR3 bases that were read are TGTGCCAGCGGTGATCGGCTGGGTAACTATGCTGAGCAGTTC. Translating it yields CASGDRLGNYAEQF. The whole CDR3 sequence is CASGDRLGNYAEQFF. This chain uses TRBV13-2 with TRBJ2-1, with D possibly matching TRBD2 (5 bases). The read terminates 1 residue ahead of where the CDR3 ends, so the germline J gene completes it. The CDR3 covers 15 residues. V was cut by 1 base and J by 0 bases, with 8 bases left in between. Germline V gives CDR1 NNHNN, CDR2 SYGAGS (reference sequence).

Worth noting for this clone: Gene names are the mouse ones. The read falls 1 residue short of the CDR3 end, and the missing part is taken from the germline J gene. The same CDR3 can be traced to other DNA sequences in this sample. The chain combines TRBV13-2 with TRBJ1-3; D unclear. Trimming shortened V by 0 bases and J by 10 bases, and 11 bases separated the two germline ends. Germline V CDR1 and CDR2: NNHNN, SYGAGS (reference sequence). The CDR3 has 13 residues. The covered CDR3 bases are TGTGCCAGCGGTGATGCACAGTGGAACACGCTCTAT. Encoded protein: CASGDAQWNTLY. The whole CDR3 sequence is CASGDAQWNTLYF.

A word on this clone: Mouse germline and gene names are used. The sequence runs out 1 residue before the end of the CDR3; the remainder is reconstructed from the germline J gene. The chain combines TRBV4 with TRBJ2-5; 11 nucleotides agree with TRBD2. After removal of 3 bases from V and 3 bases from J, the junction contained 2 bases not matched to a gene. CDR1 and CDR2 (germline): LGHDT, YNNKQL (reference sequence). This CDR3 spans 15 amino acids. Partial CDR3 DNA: TGTGCCAGCAGCTATCGGGACTGGGGGCAAGACACCCAGTAC. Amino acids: CASSYRDWGQDTQY. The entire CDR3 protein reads CASSYRDWGQDTQYF.

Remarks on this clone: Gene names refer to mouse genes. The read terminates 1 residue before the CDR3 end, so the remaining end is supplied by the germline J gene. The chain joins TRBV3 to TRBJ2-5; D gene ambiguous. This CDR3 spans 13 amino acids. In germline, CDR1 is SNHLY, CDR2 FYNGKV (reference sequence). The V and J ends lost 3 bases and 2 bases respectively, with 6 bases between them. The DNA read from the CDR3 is TGTGCCAGCAGCTTGGAGGGCCAAGACACCCAGTAC. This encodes CASSLEGQDTQY. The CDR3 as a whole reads CASSLEGQDTQYF.

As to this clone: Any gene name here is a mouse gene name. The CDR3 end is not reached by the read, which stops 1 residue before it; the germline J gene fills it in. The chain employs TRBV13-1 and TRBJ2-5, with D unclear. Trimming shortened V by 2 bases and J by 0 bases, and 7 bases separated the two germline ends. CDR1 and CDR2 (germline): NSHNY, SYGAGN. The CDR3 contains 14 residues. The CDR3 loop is CASSERDNQDTQYF. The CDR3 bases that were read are TGTGCCAGCAGTGAGAGGGATAACCAAGACACCCAGTAC.

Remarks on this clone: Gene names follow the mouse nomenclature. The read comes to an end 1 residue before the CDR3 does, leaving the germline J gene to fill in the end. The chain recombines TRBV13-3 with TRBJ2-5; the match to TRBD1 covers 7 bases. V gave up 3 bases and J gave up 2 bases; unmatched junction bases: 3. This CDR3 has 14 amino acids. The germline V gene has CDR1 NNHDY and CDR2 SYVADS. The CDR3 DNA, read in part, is TGTGCCAGCAGTGCTGACAGGGTCCAAGACACCCAGTAC. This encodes CASSADRVQDTQY. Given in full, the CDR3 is CASSADRVQDTQYF.

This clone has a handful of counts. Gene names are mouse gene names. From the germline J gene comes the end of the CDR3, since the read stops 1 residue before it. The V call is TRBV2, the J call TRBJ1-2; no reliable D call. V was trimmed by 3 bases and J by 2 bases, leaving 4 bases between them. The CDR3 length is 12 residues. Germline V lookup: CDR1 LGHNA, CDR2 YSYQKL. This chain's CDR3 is CASSQGNSDYTF. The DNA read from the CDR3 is TGTGCCAGCAGCCAGGGGAACTCCGACTACACC.

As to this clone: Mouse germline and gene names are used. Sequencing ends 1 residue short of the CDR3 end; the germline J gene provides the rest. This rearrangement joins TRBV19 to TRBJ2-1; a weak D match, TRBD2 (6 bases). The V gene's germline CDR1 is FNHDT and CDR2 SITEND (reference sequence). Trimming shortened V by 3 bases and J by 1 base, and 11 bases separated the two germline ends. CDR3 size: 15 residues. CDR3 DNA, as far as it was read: TGTGCCAGCAGTACCCCCCTGGGGAACTATGCTGAGCAGTTC. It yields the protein CASSTPLGNYAEQF. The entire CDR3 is CASSTPLGNYAEQFF.

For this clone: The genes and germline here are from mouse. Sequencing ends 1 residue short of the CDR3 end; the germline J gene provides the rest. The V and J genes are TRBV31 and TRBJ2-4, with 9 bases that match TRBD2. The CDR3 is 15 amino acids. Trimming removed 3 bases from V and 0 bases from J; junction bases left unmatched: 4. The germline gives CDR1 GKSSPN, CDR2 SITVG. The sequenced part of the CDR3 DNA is TGTGCCTGGAGCCCGACTGGGGGCAGTCAAAACACCTTGTAC. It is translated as CAWSPTGGSQNTLY. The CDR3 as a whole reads CAWSPTGGSQNTLYF.

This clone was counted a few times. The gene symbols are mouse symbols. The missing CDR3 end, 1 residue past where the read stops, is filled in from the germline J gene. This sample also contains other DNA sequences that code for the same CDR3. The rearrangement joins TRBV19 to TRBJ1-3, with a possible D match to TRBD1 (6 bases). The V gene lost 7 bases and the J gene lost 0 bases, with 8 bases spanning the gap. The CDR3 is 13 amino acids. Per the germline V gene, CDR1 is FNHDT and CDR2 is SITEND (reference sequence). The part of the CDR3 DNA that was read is TGTGCCAGCCGGGACAATTCTGGAAATACGCTCTAT. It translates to CASRDNSGNTLY. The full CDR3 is CASRDNSGNTLYF.

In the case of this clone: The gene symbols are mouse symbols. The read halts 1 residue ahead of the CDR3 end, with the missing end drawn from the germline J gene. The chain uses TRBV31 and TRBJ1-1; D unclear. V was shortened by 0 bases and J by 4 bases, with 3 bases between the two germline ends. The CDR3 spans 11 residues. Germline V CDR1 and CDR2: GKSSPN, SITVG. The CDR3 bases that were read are TGTGCCTGGAGTCTGTTCACAGAAGTCTTC. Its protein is CAWSLFTEVF. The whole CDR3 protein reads CAWSLFTEVFF.

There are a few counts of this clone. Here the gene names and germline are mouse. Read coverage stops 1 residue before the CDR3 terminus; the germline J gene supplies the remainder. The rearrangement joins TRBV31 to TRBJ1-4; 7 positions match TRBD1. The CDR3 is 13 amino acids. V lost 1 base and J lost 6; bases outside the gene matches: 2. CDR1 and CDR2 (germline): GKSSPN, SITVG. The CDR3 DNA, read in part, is TGTGCCTGGAGTCGACAGGGCGACGAAAGATTATTT. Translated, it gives CAWSRQGDERLF. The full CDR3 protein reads CAWSRQGDERLFF.

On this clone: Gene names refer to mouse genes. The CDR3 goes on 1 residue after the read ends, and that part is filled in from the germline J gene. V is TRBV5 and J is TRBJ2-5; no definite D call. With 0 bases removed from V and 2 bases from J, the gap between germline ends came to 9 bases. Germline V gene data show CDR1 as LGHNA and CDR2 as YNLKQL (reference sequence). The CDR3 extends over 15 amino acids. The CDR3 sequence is CASSQDLTTQDTQYF. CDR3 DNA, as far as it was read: TGTGCCAGCAGCCAAGATTTGACTACCCAAGACACCCAGTAC.

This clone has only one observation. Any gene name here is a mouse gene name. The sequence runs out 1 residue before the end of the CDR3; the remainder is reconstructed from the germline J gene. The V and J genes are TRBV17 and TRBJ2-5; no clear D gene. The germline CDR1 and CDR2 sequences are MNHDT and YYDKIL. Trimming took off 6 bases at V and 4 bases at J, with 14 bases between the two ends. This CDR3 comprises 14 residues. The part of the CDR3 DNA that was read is TGTGCTAGCAGGACCGGGAAGAGGGAAGACACCCAGTAC. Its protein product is CASRTGKREDTQY. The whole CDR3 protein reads CASRTGKREDTQYF. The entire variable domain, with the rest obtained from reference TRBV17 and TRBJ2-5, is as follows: DTTVKQNPRYKLARVGKPVNLICSQTMNHDTMYWYQKKPNQAPKLLLFYYDKILNREADTFEKFQSSRPNNSFCSLYIGSAGLEYSAMYLCASRTGKREDTQYFGPGTRLLVL.

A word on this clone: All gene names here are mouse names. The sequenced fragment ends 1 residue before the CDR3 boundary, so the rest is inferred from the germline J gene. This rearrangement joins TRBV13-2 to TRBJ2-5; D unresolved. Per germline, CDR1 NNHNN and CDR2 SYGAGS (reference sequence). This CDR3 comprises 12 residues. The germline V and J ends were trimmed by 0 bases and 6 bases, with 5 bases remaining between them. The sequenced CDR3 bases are TGTGCCAGCGGTGATGCCGGGGACACCCAGTAC. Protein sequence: CASGDAGDTQY. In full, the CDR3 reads CASGDAGDTQYF.

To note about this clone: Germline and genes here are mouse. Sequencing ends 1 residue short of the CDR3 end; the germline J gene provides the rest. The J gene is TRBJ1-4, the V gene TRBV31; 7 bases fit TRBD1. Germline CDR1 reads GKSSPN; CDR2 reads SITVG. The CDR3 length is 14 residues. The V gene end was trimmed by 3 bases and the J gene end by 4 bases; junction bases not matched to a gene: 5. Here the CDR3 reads CAWRTGWGNERLFF. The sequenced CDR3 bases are TGTGCCTGGAGGACAGGGTGGGGCAACGAAAGATTATTT.

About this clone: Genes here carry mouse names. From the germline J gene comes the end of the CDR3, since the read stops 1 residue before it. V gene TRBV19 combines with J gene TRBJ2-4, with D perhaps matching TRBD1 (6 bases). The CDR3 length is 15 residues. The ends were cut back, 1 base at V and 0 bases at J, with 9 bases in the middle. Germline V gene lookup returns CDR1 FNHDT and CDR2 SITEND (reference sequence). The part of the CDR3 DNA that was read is TGTGCCAGCAGTATATACAGGGCTAGTCAAAACACCTTGTAC. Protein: CASSIYRASQNTLY. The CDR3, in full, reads CASSIYRASQNTLYF.